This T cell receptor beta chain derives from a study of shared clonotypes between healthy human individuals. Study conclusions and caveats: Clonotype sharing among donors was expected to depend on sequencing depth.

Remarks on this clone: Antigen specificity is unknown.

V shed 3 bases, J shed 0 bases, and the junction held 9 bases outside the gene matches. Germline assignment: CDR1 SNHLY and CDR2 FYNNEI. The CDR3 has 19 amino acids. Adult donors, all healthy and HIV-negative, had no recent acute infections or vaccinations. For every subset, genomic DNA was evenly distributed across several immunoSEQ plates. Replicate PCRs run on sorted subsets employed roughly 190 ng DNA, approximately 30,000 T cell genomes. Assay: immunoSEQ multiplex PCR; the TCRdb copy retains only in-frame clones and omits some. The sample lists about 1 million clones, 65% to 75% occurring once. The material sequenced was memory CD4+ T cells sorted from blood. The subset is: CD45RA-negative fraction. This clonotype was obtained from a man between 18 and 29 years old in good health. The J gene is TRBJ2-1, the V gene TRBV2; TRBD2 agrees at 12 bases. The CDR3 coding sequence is TGTGCCAGCAGTGACGGACTAGCGGGACCCTCGAGCTCCTACAATGAGCAGTTCTTC. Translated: CASSDGLAGPSSSYNEQFF.